This T cell receptor (beta chain) was documented in a study of T cell responses to AZD1222 COVID-19 vaccine. As for the study in general: It was second doses at about 4 or about 12 weeks that were pooled. Overall study findings and caveats: Repertoire sampling was restricted to post-peak T cell response timepoints.

In the case of this clone: Its antigen is not identified.

Sequenced by immunoSEQ multiplex PCR; TCRdb stores in-frame clones only, minus some. The table has about 150,000 clones, nearly 95% seen once. This CDR3 is built from 13 residues. The germline CDR1 and CDR2 sequences are SGDLS and YYNGEE. The ends were cut back, 3 bases at V and 4 bases at J, with 11 bases in the middle. The V call is TRBV9, the J call TRBJ2-7; perhaps TRBD2 as D (6 bases). The sequences come from peripheral blood, collected on day 0 of AZD1222 vaccination. This TCR was recovered from an adult in good health. DNA of the CDR3: TGTGCCAGCAGCGATTCTCGGGGGTACGAGCAGTACTTC. Translated, it gives CASSDSRGYEQYF.